The rows below give T cell receptor beta chains drawn from one sample of a study of long-term antiretroviral therapy in people with HIV. Some clones are missing from TCRdb's copy, which holds only in-frame ones; the method was immunoSEQ multiplex PCR. Counted here are fewer than 40,000 clones, 80% occurring once; the ten biggest clones make up under 6.5%. The source was unsorted PBMCs, collected 3.4 years after starting antiretroviral therapy. Receptors originate from a man aged 25-45 years with HIV. The CDR3 runs from the conserved cysteine through the conserved F or W. The order of the fields is clone size, V gene, J gene, D gene, CDR3 DNA, CDR3 protein. A D gene is named only where the DNA matches it firmly. Clone size, where shown, is once, few, many, or a class for clones that have expanded.

size: -
V: TRBV7-9
J: TRBJ1-4
D: -
DNA: TGTGCCAGCAGCTTAGTCCCGGGGATAAACAGAGCAACTAATGAAAAACTGTTTTTT
CDR3: CASSLVPGINRATNEKLFF

size: -
V: TRBV5-1
J: TRBJ2-7
D: -
DNA: TGCGCCAGCAGCTGGACGGGATACGAGCAGTACTTC
CDR3: CASSWTGYEQYF

size: -
V: TRBV28
J: TRBJ2-7
D: -
DNA: TGTGCCAGCAGTCCCGGGACACCTAGCTCCTACGAGCAGTACTTC
CDR3: CASSPGTPSSYEQYF

size: -
V: TRBV19
J: TRBJ1-4
D: -
DNA: TGTGCCAGTAGTTCAGACAGAACTAATGAAAAACTGTTTTTT
CDR3: CASSSDRTNEKLFF

size: -
V: TRBV6-4
J: TRBJ2-2
D: -
DNA: TGTGCCAGCAGTGACGGGAACACCGGGGAGCTGTTTTTT
CDR3: CASSDGNTGELFF

size: once
V: TRBV28
J: TRBJ2-7
D: -
DNA: TGTGCCAGCAGTTTATTCCAGGGTAGGAACGAGCAGTACTTC
CDR3: CASSLFQGRNEQYF

size: -
V: TRBV5-6
J: TRBJ1-1
D: -
DNA: TGTGCCACCTCGTCGAACTTACACACTGAAGCTTTCTTT
CDR3: CATSSNLHTEAFF

size: -
V: TRBV7-9
J: TRBJ1-5
D: TRBD1
DNA: TGTGCCAGCAGCTTAGGTGGACAGGGCAATCAGCCCCAGCATTTT
CDR3: CASSLGGQGNQPQHF

size: -
V: TRBV18
J: TRBJ2-3
D: -
DNA: TGTGCCAGCTCACCGGAAAATACGCAGTATTTT
CDR3: CASSPENTQYF

size: -
V: TRBV9
J: TRBJ2-7
D: -
DNA: TGTGCCAGCAGCCCCCCGGGGCGCTACGAGCAGTACTTC
CDR3: CASSPPGRYEQYF

size: -
V: TRBV5-4
J: TRBJ2-7
D: TRBD2
DNA: TGTGCCAGCAGCTTATCTAGCGGGGGAAGCTACGAGCAGTACTTC
CDR3: CASSLSSGGSYEQYF

size: few
V: TRBV4-3
J: TRBJ2-2
D: -
DNA: TGCGCCAGCAGCCAAGAAATTTTGGTTAACACCGGGGAGCTGTTTTTT
CDR3: CASSQEILVNTGELFF

size: -
V: TRBV10-3
J: TRBJ1-2
D: TRBD1
DNA: TGTGCCATCAGTCTCCGGGACAGCGGCTACACCTTC
CDR3: CAISLRDSGYTF

size: few
V: TRBV19
J: TRBJ2-7
D: -
DNA: TGTGCCAGTAGTATCATCGGTGGCGAGTACGAGCAGTACTTC
CDR3: CASSIIGGEYEQYF

size: -
V: TRBV5-6
J: TRBJ2-1
D: TRBD1
DNA: TGTGCCAGCAGCGGGATCGGACAGGGCGACCTCAATGAGCAGTTCTTC
CDR3: CASSGIGQGDLNEQFF

size: once
V: TRBV27
J: TRBJ1-3
D: -
DNA: TGTGCCAGCAGTTTCTCCGCGGGGACTGGAAACACCATATATTTT
CDR3: CASSFSAGTGNTIYF

size: -
V: TRBV29-1
J: TRBJ2-1
D: -
DNA: TGCAGCGTTGTTCGAGGAACGCGGGACTACAATGAGCAGTTCTTC
CDR3: CSVVRGTRDYNEQFF

size: -
V: TRBV7-2
J: TRBJ2-5
D: -
DNA: TGTGCCAGCAGCCCCCCGCAGGGGGAGACCCAGTACTTC
CDR3: CASSPPQGETQYF

size: -
V: TRBV29-1
J: TRBJ1-2
D: -
DNA: TGCAGCGTTTACAGAGCTAACTATGGCTACACCTTC
CDR3: CSVYRANYGYTF

size: -
V: TRBV19
J: TRBJ1-5
D: TRBD1
DNA: TGTGCCAGTAGTATAGTCTCCGGGACAGGGGGCGTTCAGCCCCAGCATTTT
CDR3: CASSIVSGTGGVQPQHF

size: -
V: TRBV18
J: TRBJ2-7
D: TRBD1
DNA: TGTGCCAGCTCATCCGGGACAGACTACGAGCAGTACTTC
CDR3: CASSSGTDYEQYF

size: -
V: TRBV13
J: TRBJ2-3
D: TRBD2
DNA: TGTGCCAGCAGACCGGGACTAGCGGGAATCCAACGCACAGATACGCAGTATTTT
CDR3: CASRPGLAGIQRTDTQYF

size: -
V: TRBV9
J: TRBJ2-7
D: -
DNA: TGTGCCAGTAACCGGGACGGGGGCGGGTACGAGCAGTACTTC
CDR3: CASNRDGGGYEQYF

size: -
V: TRBV28
J: TRBJ2-7
D: TRBD2
DNA: TGTGCCAGCGGGGGGACTAGCGGGAGGGCTTTTTACGAGCAGTACTTC
CDR3: CASGGTSGRAFYEQYF

size: -
V: TRBV25-1
J: TRBJ2-5
D: -
DNA: TGTGCCAGCAGACCAACCTCAGGGTTGATGGAGACCCAGTACTTC
CDR3: CASRPTSGLMETQYF

size: few
V: TRBV5-4
J: TRBJ2-2
D: -
DNA: TGTGCCAGCAGCTTAAATCACGGGGAGCTGTTTTTT
CDR3: CASSLNHGELFF

size: few
V: TRBV5-4
J: TRBJ1-2
D: TRBD1
DNA: TGTGCCAGCAGCTCCTTCTCGGGACAGGGAAGTGGCTACACCTTC
CDR3: CASSSFSGQGSGYTF

size: -
V: TRBV5-1
J: TRBJ2-7
D: TRBD1
DNA: TGCGCCAGCAGCTTCCGGGACAGGGGTTACGAGCAGTACTTC
CDR3: CASSFRDRGYEQYF

size: few
V: TRBV7-2
J: TRBJ1-2
D: -
DNA: TGTGCCAGCAGCTCTGGACATCTCTATGGCTACACCTTC
CDR3: CASSSGHLYGYTF

size: -
V: TRBV18
J: TRBJ1-3
D: -
DNA: TGTGCCAGCTCACCTCGGCAGGGTGGTGGAAACACCATATATTTT
CDR3: CASSPRQGGGNTIYF

size: -
V: TRBV18
J: TRBJ2-2
D: TRBD2
DNA: TGTGCCACTAAAGAAACTAGCGCGGCCGGGGAGCTGTTTTTT
CDR3: CATKETSAAGELFF

size: -
V: TRBV14
J: TRBJ2-1
D: TRBD1
DNA: TGTGCCAGCAGCCCACAGGGGGCGTACAATGAGCAGTTCTTC
CDR3: CASSPQGAYNEQFF

size: -
V: TRBV9
J: TRBJ1-2
D: TRBD1
DNA: TGTGCCAGCAGCGTAGCTGCGCAGGGGGCCTTCTACACCTTC
CDR3: CASSVAAQGAFYTF

size: few
V: TRBV18
J: TRBJ1-2
D: TRBD1
DNA: TGTGCCAGCTCACCACTAGACAGGGACGGCTACACCTTC
CDR3: CASSPLDRDGYTF

size: -
V: TRBV28
J: TRBJ2-7
D: TRBD1
DNA: TGTGCCAGCAGTTTCGTCGACAGGGGGCCGTTCGAGCAGTACTTC
CDR3: CASSFVDRGPFEQYF

size: once
V: TRBV5-8
J: TRBJ2-5
D: TRBD1
DNA: TGTGCCAGCAGCTCCCACGGGACAGGGGGCTACCAAGAGACCCAGTACTTC
CDR3: CASSSHGTGGYQETQYF

size: -
V: TRBV27
J: TRBJ2-2
D: -
DNA: TGTGCCAGCAAAATCACTTTGAACACCGGGGAGCTGTTTTTT
CDR3: CASKITLNTGELFF

size: -
V: TRBV7-9
J: TRBJ2-1
D: TRBD2
DNA: TGTGCCAGCAGCCCCTGGACTAGCGGGAGCAGTGAGCAGTTCTTC
CDR3: CASSPWTSGSSEQFF

size: -
V: TRBV19
J: TRBJ2-7
D: -
DNA: TGTGCCAGTAGCATGGGGGGACAGAGCTCCTACGAGCAGTACTTC
CDR3: CASSMGGQSSYEQYF

size: few
V: TRBV27
J: TRBJ2-4
D: -
DNA: TGTGCCAGCAGTTCTTTTGCAGCGGACATTCAGTACTTC
CDR3: CASSSFAADIQYF

size: -
V: TRBV5-1
J: TRBJ2-7
D: -
DNA: TGCGCCAGCAGCCAAGACACACGGTACGAGCAGTACTTC
CDR3: CASSQDTRYEQYF

size: -
V: TRBV27
J: TRBJ1-4
D: -
DNA: TGTGCCAGCAGTTTAAACTATAATGAAAAACTGTTTTTT
CDR3: CASSLNYNEKLFF

size: -
V: TRBV2
J: TRBJ1-1
D: TRBD1
DNA: TGTGCCAGCAGTGGACACAGGGGGACTGAAGCTTTCTTT
CDR3: CASSGHRGTEAFF

size: -
V: TRBV19
J: TRBJ2-2
D: -
DNA: TGTGCCAGTAGCCCCCGGGCCGGGGAGCTGTTTTTT
CDR3: CASSPRAGELFF

size: -
V: TRBV9
J: TRBJ2-3
D: -
DNA: TGTGCCAGCAGCGTATTCTGGACCCCAGATACGCAGTATTTT
CDR3: CASSVFWTPDTQYF

size: -
V: TRBV9
J: TRBJ1-1
D: TRBD1
DNA: TGTGCCAGCAGCCCGGGACAGGTGTTTGAGGCTGAAGCTTTCTTT
CDR3: CASSPGQVFEAEAFF